This TCR beta chain was obtained from a study of OX40 agonist ivuxolimab in advanced cancers. Overall study: Dosing consisted of intravenous ivuxolimab at 0.01 to 10 mg/kg every 2 weeks.

This clone was picked up a small number of times. The CDR3 spans 14 residues. Per the germline V gene, CDR1 is MNHEY and CDR2 is SMNVEV (reference sequence). V was shortened by 0 bases and J by 5 bases, with 8 bases between the two germline ends. The method was immunoSEQ multiplex PCR; TCRdb's version includes in-frame clones alone and lacks a portion of them. The data hold some 39,000 clones, with 80% to 90% observed a single time. This specimen was CD4+ or CD8+ T cells sorted from blood, taken in a trial of the OX40 agonist ivuxolimab. The clonotype comes from an adult with an advanced solid tumor such as melanoma, head and neck, liver or kidney cancer. V gene TRBV27 combines with J gene TRBJ2-1, with D perhaps being TRBD1 or TRBD2 (5 bases each). The CDR3 DNA is TGTGCCAGCAGTTTATCGAGGGGTAACAATGAGCAGTTCTTC. As protein: CASSLSRGNNEQFF.